The entry that follows covers one T cell receptor (beta chain) sequence. Its target is not known. This specimen belongs to a study of early T cells in non-severe SARS-CoV-2 infection. At the level of the study: Unsorted whole blood bulk RNA was sequenced, with unpaired chains. Study conclusions and caveats: Clonotype matching in VDJdb favored anti-spike CD8 responses and did not capture private and CD4 specificities.

The TCR library protocol attached unique molecular identifiers to the individual cDNA molecules. MiXCR, applied by TCRdb to the 5' RACE reads, yields one record per CDR3 protein. Altogether about 94,000 distinct CDR3 sequences are present, about 13% being singletons, with the ten largest covering around 2.5%. The sequenced sample consisted of whole blood. The origin of this receptor is an adult who was a healthcare worker with PCR-confirmed SARS-CoV-2 infection or an uninfected control (not recorded which).

CDR3 bases: TGTGCCAGCAGCTTGGTCCCAGGGGACGAGACCCAGTACTTC. It specifies CASSLVPGDETQYF. V is TRBV5-5 and J is TRBJ2-5, with D perhaps TRBD1 (6 bases). Per the germline V gene, CDR1 is SGHKS and CDR2 is YYEKEE (reference sequence). The CDR3 is 14 residues long. V lost 0 bases and J lost 5, with 11 bases in between. The full variable domain, its missing parts supplied by reference TRBV5-5 and TRBJ2-5, is DAGVTQSPTHLIKTRGQQVTLRCSPISGHKSVSWYQQVLGQGPQFIFQYYEKEERGRGNFPDRFSARQFPNYSSELNVNALLLGDSALYLCASSLVPGDETQYFGPGTRLLVL.